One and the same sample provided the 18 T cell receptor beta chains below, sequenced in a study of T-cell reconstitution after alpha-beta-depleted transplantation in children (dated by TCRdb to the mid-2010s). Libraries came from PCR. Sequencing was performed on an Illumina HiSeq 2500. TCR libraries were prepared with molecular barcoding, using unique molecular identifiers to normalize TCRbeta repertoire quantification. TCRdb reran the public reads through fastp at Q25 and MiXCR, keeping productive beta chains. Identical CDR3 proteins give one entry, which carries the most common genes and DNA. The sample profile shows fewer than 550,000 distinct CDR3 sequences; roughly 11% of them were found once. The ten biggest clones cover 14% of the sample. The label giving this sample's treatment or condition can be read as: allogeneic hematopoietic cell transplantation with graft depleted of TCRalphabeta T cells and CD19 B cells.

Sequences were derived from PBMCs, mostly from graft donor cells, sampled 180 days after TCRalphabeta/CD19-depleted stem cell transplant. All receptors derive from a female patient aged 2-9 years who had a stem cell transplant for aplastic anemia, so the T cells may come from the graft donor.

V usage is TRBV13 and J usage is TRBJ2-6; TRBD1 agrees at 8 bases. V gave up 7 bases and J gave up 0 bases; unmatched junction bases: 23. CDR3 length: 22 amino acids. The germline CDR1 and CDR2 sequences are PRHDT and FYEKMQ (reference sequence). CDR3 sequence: CASTYSQGAALFISSGANVLTF. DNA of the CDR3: TGTGCCAGCACCTATTCCCAGGGGGCGGCCCTATTCATTAGCTCTGGGGCCAACGTCCTGACTTTC.

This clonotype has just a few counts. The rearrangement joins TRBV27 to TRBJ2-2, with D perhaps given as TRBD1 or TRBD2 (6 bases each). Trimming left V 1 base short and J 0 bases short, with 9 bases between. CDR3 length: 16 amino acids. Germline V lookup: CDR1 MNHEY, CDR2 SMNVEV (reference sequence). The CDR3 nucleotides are TGTGCCAGCAGTTTATGGGGGGCGTCGAACACCGGGGAGCTGTTTTTT. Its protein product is CASSLWGASNTGELFF.

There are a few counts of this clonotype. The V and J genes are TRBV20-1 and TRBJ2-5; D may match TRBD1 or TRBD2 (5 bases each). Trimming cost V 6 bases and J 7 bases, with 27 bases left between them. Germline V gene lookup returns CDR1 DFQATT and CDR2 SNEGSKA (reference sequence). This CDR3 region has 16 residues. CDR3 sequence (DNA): TGCAGTGCCAGCCGCAGGACAAGGGACGCTGTCTGGACCCAGTACTTC. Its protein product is CSASRRTRDAVWTQYF.

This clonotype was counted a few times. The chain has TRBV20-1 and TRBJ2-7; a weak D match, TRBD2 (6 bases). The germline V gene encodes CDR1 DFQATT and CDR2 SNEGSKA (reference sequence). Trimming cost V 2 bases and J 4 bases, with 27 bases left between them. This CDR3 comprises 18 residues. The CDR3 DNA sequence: TGCAGTGCTAGAAAACCACCGCTAGCGTCGGGGGACCGATACGAGCAGTACGTC. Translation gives CSARKPPLASGDRYEQYV.

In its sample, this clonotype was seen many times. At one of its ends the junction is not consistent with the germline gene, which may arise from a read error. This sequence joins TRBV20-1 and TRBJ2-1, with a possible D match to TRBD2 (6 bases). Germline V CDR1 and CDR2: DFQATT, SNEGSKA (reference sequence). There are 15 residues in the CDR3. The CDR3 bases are TGCAGTGCTATCGATAACCATGGAGGGTACAGTGAGCAGTTCTTC. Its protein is CSAIDNHGGYSEQFF.

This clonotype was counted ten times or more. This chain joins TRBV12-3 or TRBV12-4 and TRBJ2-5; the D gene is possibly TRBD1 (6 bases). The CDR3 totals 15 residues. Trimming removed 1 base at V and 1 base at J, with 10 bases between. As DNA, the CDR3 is TGTGCCAGCAGTTTAGTAGGGGGAATCCAAGAGACCCAGTACTTC. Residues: CASSLVGGIQETQYF.

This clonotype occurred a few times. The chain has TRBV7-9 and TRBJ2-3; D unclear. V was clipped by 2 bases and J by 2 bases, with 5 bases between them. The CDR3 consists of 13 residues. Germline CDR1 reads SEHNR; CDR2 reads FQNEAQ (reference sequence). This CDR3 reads CASSLYATDTQYF. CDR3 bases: TGTGCCAGCAGCTTATACGCCACAGATACGCAGTATTTT.

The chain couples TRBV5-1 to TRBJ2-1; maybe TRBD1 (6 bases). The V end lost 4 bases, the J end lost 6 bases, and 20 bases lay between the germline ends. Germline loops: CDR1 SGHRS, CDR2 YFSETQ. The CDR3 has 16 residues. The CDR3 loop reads CASSRLGQGLGNEQFF. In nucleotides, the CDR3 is TGCGCCAGCAGCCGATTGGGGCAGGGGCTCGGCAATGAGCAGTTCTTC.

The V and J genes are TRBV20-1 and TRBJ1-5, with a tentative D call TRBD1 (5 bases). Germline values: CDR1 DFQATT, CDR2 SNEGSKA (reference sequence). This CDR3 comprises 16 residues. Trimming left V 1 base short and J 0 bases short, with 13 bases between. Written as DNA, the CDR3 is TGCAGTGCTAGAGGAGTTAAGGGGTTTAGCAATCAGCCCCAGCATTTT. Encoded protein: CSARGVKGFSNQPQHF.

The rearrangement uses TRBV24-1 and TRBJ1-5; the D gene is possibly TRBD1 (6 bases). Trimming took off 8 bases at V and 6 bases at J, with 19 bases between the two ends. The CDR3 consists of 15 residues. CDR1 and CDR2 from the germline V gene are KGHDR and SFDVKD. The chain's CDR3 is CATKSGTGQGQPQHF. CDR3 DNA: TGTGCCACCAAAAGTGGTACAGGGCAGGGTCAGCCCCAGCATTTT.

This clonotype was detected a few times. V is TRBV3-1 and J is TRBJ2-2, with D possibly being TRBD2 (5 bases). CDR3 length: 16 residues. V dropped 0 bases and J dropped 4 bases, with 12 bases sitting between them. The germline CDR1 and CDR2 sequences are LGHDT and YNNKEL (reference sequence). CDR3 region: CASSQDPLAGTGELFF. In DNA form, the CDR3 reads TGTGCCAGCAGCCAAGACCCCCTAGCAGGCACCGGGGAGCTGTTTTTT.

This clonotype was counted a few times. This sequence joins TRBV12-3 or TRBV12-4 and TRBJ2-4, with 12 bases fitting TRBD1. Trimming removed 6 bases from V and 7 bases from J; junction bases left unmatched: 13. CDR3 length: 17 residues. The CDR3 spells CASSLPGTGGPRNIQYF. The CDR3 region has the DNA TGTGCCAGCAGCCTCCCCGGGACAGGGGGCCCAAGGAACATTCAGTACTTC.

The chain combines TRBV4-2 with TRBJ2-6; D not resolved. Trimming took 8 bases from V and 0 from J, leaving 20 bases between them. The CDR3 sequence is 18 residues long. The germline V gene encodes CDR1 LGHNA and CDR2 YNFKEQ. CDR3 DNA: TGTGCCAGCGGCCCTGGTCAGAGTCTAGTCTCTGGGGCCAACGTCCTGACTTTC. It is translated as CASGPGQSLVSGANVLTF.

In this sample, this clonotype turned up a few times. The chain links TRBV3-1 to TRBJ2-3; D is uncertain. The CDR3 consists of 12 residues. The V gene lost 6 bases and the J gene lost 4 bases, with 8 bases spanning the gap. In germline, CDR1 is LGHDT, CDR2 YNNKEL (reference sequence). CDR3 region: CASSPQADTQYF. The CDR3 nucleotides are TGTGCCAGCAGTCCGCAAGCAGATACGCAGTATTTT.

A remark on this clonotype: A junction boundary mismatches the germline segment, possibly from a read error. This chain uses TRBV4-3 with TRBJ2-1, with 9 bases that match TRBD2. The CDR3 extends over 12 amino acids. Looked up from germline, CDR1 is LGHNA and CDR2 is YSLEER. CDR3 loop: CASSLAGGGRIF. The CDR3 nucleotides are TGCGCCAGCAGCCTGGCGGGAGGGGGGAGGATCTTC.

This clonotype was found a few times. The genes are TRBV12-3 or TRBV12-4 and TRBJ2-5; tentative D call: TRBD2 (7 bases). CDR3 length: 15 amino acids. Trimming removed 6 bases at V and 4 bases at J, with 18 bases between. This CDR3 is CASSLEGGRPETQYF. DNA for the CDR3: TGTGCCAGCAGCCTAGAGGGGGGGCGCCCAGAGACCCAGTACTTC.

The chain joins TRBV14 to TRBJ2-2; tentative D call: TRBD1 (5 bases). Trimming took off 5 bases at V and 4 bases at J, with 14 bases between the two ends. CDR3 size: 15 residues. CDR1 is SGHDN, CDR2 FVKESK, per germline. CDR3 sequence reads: CASSSDREFTGELFF. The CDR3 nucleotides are TGTGCCAGCAGCTCCGACAGAGAGTTCACCGGGGAGCTGTTTTTT.

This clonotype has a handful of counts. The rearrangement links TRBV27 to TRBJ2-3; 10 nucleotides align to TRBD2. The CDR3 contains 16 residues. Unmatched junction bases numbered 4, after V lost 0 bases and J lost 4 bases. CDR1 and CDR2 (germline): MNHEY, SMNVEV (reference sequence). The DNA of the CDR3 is TGTGCCAGCAGTTTATCACTAGCGGGAAGGGCAGATACGCAGTATTTT. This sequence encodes CASSLSLAGRADTQYF.